This TCR beta chain was observed in a study of OX40 agonist ivuxolimab in advanced cancers. On the study more broadly: An anti-OX40 (CD134) antibody with agonistic activity, ivuxolimab, was administered to patients. Every patient in dose escalation had hepatocellular carcinoma, melanoma, renal cell or head and neck cancer. Study findings and constraints: Among some nonresponders, normalized T-cell clonal expansion was also low.

Blood specimens came from baseline, cycle 4 day 1, and cycle 7 day 1. Clones were read by immunoSEQ multiplex PCR, and TCRdb kept only the in-frame ones, dropping some. Found here are approximately 60,000 clones, just under 85% of them singletons; the top ten hold roughly 9.8%. Ten or more counts support this clone. No antigen is known for it. V gave up 8 bases and J gave up 1 base; unmatched junction bases: 3. The CDR3 runs 13 residues. CDR1 MNHEY and CDR2 SMNVEV come from the germline V gene (reference sequence). This chain links TRBV27 with TRBJ2-7; 9 bases match TRBD1. The sequencing used CD4+ or CD8+ T cells sorted from blood, collected in a trial of the OX40 agonist ivuxolimab. The sequence derives from an adult with an advanced solid tumor such as melanoma, head and neck, liver or kidney cancer. The CDR3, as DNA: TGTGCCAGCTCCGGGACAGGGTCCTACGAGCAGTACTTC. Translated: CASSGTGSYEQYF.